This TCR beta chain was sequenced during a study of shared clonotypes between healthy human individuals. CD45RA+ naive and CD45RA-negative memory subsets were separated from CD4+ cells. CDR3 size: 11 residues. J gave up 11 bases and V 3 bases, and 2 bases lay outside the gene matches. Per the germline V gene, CDR1 is SGHTA and CDR2 is FQGNSA. To note about this clone: Its antigen is unknown.

Produced via immunoSEQ multiplex PCR; TCRdb's table is partial and in-frame only. The table records roughly 2.2 million clones, approximately 93% of them present only once. Points from the study as a whole: Rarefaction curves obtained for sorted subsets showed sequencing incomplete despite large depth. Estimated richness was generally greater in naive than memory subsets.

Source material: naive CD4+ T cells from PBMCs. Noted subset: CD45RA+ positively selected. The chain recombines TRBV7-2 with TRBJ2-5, with 8 nucleotides matching TRBD1. The clonotype was recovered from a man between 18 and 29 years old in good health. Some clones in this sample may be carry-over from other donors' samples. Written as DNA, the CDR3 is TGTGCCAGCAGCTTGCGGGACAGGCAGTACTTC. Residues: CASSLRDRQYF. The full variable domain, its missing parts supplied by reference TRBV7-2 and TRBJ2-5, is GAGVSQSPSNKVTEKGKDVELRCDPISGHTALYWYRQSLGQGLEFLIYFQGNSAPDKSGLPSDRFSAERTGGSVSTLTIQRTQQEDSAVYLCASSLRDRQYFGPGTRLLVL.